This T cell receptor beta chain was sequenced for a study of Ad26.COV2.S vaccination and SARS-CoV-2 variants. Study results and limitations: Substantial breadth was reported for post-vaccination spike-specific CD8+ and CD4+ T cells.

Sample treatment: roughly 19 received Ad26.COV2.S at low or high dose, single or two shots; roughly five received placebo; per-sample allocation not given. Sampling was performed 63 days after the first vaccine or placebo injection. This clone appeared a single time. Its antigen is unidentified. Generated by immunoSEQ multiplex PCR, the TCRdb table keeps only in-frame clones and is missing some. The sample yields 350,000 to 500,000 clones, roughly 87% seen once. Sequenced material: peripheral blood, taken in a trial of Ad26.COV2.S vaccine versus placebo. The receptor was derived from a person aged 18-60 years who received the Ad26.COV2.S COVID-19 vaccine or a placebo.

The CDR3 nucleotides read TGCAGCGTTGAAGATAAGGGGGCTCGGGCCGGGGAGCTGTTTTTT. Translated, it gives CSVEDKGARAGELFF. The gene calls are TRBV29-1 and TRBJ2-2, with 7 bases that match TRBD1. Germline lookup yields CDR1 SQVTM and CDR2 ANQGSEA. This CDR3 is 15 amino acids long. V lost 0 bases and J lost 6; bases outside the gene matches: 7.